This is a list of T cell receptor beta chains from one sample in a study of T-cell memory formation after mild COVID-19. TCRdb analysed the 5' RACE reads with MiXCR anew, one entry per CDR3 protein. This table holds tens of thousands of distinct CDR3 sequences, about 6.3% found once. The specimen sequenced was PBMCs or a T cell subset sorted from them (not recorded which). The origin of the receptors is an adult who had mild COVID-19 (a few samples of this study predate the infection). Cell type and time point are not known. CDR3s include the opening cysteine and the closing phenylalanine or tryptophan. D genes are given only for firm matches. Expanded clones get a size class; other rows say once, few or many, or leave the size out.

>TRBD1|14|TRBJ2-5|.|TRBV9
CASSVDGQEETQYF
TGTGCCAGCAGCGTAGATGGACAGGAAGAGACCCAGTACTTC
>.|16|TRBJ2-1|.|TRBV6-5
CASRTSGGGSYNEQFF
TGTGCCAGCAGGACAAGCGGAGGGGGCTCCTACAATGAGCAGTTCTTC
>TRBD1|16|TRBJ1-5|many|TRBV4-2
CASSQDPDRSNQPQHF
TGTGCCAGCAGCCAAGACCCGGACAGGAGCAATCAGCCCCAGCATTTT
>TRBD1|18|TRBJ2-7|many|TRBV5-1
CASSSKPGQGGLTYEQYF
TGCGCCAGCAGCTCTAAACCGGGACAGGGGGGACTAACCTACGAGCAGTACTTC
>.|15|TRBJ2-7|many|TRBV6-5
CASRPRALGSYEQYF
TGTGCCAGCAGACCCCGAGCCTTAGGTTCCTACGAGCAGTACTTC
>.|21|TRBJ2-2|many|TRBV5-1
CASSSTRSGVLGISNTGELFF
TGCGCCAGCAGCTCGACACGTTCGGGGGTATTGGGTATCTCGAACACCGGGGAGCTGTTTTTT
>.|13|TRBJ2-7|many|TRBV28
CASSKSDGYEQYF
TGTGCCAGCAGTAAATCGGACGGGTACGAGCAGTACTTC
>TRBD1|16|TRBJ2-3|many|TRBV7-2
CASSTRQGSSTDTQYF
TGTGCCAGCAGCACCCGACAGGGGTCGAGCACAGATACGCAGTATTTT
>.|14|TRBJ2-5|many|TRBV5-1
CASSLYGTQETQYF
TGCGCCAGCAGCTTGTATGGGACACAAGAGACCCAGTACTTC
>.|13|TRBJ1-5|many|TRBV6-5
CASSYSGDQPQHF
TGTGCCAGCAGTTACTCGGGAGATCAGCCCCAGCATTTT
>.|15|TRBJ2-7|many|TRBV5-1
CASSLAHDSFYEQYF
TGCGCCAGCAGCTTGGCCCATGACAGCTTTTACGAGCAGTACTTC
>TRBD2|16|TRBJ2-3|many|TRBV27
CASSLSGLAGIDTQYF
TGTGCCAGCAGTTTATCGGGACTAGCGGGAATTGATACGCAGTATTTT
>.|12|TRBJ2-1|many|TRBV2
CASRGLFNEQFF
TGTGCCAGCAGGGGACTTTTCAATGAGCAGTTCTTC
>.|16|TRBJ2-1|many|TRBV15
CATSRDEASPLGEQFF
TGTGCCACCAGCAGAGATGAGGCTAGCCCTCTCGGGGAGCAGTTCTTC
>.|11|TRBJ2-7|many|TRBV11-2
CASAGSYEQYF
TGTGCCAGCGCAGGTTCCTACGAGCAGTACTTC
>.|14|TRBJ1-1|.|TRBV29-1
CSVGGVGAGVGAFF
TGCAGCGTTGGAGGGGTGGGAGCAGGGGTAGGAGCTTTCTTT
>TRBD1|18|TRBJ2-5|many|TRBV5-1
CASSSKPGQGGAWETQYF
TGCGCCAGCAGCTCAAAACCGGGACAGGGAGGAGCATGGGAGACCCAGTACTTC
>.|12|TRBJ2-2|.|TRBV19
CASSMNAGELFF
TGTGCCAGTAGTATGAATGCCGGGGAGCTGTTTTTT
>.|12|TRBJ2-4|many|TRBV15
CATSRDEGIQYF
TGTGCCACCAGCAGAGATGAGGGCATTCAGTACTTC
>.|16|TRBJ1-2|.|TRBV28
CASSGSAGSGLKGYTF
TGTGCCAGCAGTGGCTCAGCGGGCTCAGGGCTTAAGGGCTACACCTTC
>TRBD1|16|TRBJ2-7|many|TRBV18
CASSQAGTGGRGEQYF
TGTGCCAGCTCACAGGCCGGGACAGGGGGAAGGGGCGAGCAGTACTTC
>.|15|TRBJ1-5|many|TRBV11-2
CASSLMGGKDQPQHF
TGTGCCAGCAGTCTAATGGGGGGTAAGGATCAGCCCCAGCATTTT
>TRBD2|18|TRBJ2-1|many|TRBV4-2
CASSQAAGLAGASNEQFF
TGTGCCAGCAGCCAAGCAGCGGGACTAGCGGGAGCAAGCAATGAGCAGTTCTTC
>.|13|TRBJ2-3|many|TRBV5-6
CGTTGPSTDTQYF
TGTGGGACTACAGGGCCTAGCACAGATACGCAGTATTTT
>TRBD2|16|TRBJ2-3|many|TRBV12-3/TRBV12-4
CASTPQDGGSGSAQYF
TGTGCCAGCACCCCTCAGGATGGCGGGAGTGGCTCGGCGCAGTATTTT
>.|16|TRBJ2-7|many|TRBV5-1
CASSLGWTQTSYEQYF
TGCGCCAGCAGCTTGGGATGGACACAAACCTCCTACGAGCAGTACTTC
>.|15|TRBJ1-5|few|TRBV4-1
CASSQATGTQYAQHF
TGCGCCAGCAGCCAAGCCACCGGGACACAATATGCCCAGCATTTT
>TRBD2|15|TRBJ2-7|few|TRBV18
CASSPSPGGSYEQYF
TGTGCCAGCTCACCGTCGCCGGGGGGGTCCTACGAGCAGTACTTC
>.|15|TRBJ1-5|few|TRBV7-8
CASSLGGFNNQPQHF
TGTGCCAGCAGCTTAGGCGGTTTCAACAATCAGCCCCAGCATTTT
>.|15|TRBJ1-6|.|TRBV9
CASSVGVSLNSPLHF
TGTGCCAGCAGCGTAGGGGTCAGCCTTAATTCACCCCTCCACTTT
>TRBD2|17|TRBJ2-5|many|TRBV7-6
CASSLGWTSGGEETQYF
TGTGCCAGCAGCTTAGGCTGGACTAGCGGGGGGGAGGAGACCCAGTACTTC
>TRBD1|16|TRBJ2-3|.|TRBV7-7
CASSPGGWGGTDTQYF
TGTGCCAGCAGCCCAGGGGGTTGGGGAGGCACAGATACGCAGTATTTT
>TRBD1|15|TRBJ2-7|few|TRBV6-2/TRBV6-3
CASIPRTGGSYEQYF
TGTGCCAGCATACCCCGGACAGGGGGCTCCTACGAGCAGTACTTC
>.|15|TRBJ1-6|.|TRBV15
CATSLIGGGNSPLHF
TGTGCCACCAGCTTAATAGGGGGTGGTAATTCACCCCTCCACTTT
>.|13|TRBJ2-7|many|TRBV7-9
CASSLYRDDEQYF
TGTGCCAGCAGCCTGTACAGGGATGACGAGCAGTACTTC